This T cell receptor beta chain was profiled in a study of tumor and adjacent non-tumor tissue in lung cancer listed by TCRdb under 2018. For the study in its entirety: By cancer type, the cohort comprised eleven to twelve adenocarcinoma patients, a couple of squamous cell carcinoma patients and 1 small cell lung cancer patient. The 15 or so patients were aged roughly 30 to 80 years, included about ten men and 5 women, and had TNM stage I to III disease. Sequencing generated a total of 130,000,000 or so productive TCRbeta reads, averaging roughly 4.4 million reads per sample. The study compared bulk TCRbeta repertoires between lung tumor tissue and matched distant non-tumor lung tissue from 15 lung cancer patients. TCRbeta CDR3 sequencing was performed on 25 to 35 paired specimens, with one tumor sample and one normal lung sample collected per patient. The paper as a whole reports these results and caveats: The top 100 clones made up a significantly larger cumulative share of the repertoire in normal lung than in tumor tissue. Because peripheral blood was not sequenced, blood TCRbeta repertoires in the lung cancer patients of the study were not examined. The cohort had only around 15 patients, and the authors noted that larger samples and more detailed clinical data are needed. Significantly higher TCR diversity (inverse Simpson) was observed in tumor tissue than in normal lung tissue (around 450 vs 150, P = 0.0075, Mann-Whitney U test). The sequencing platform is not named in the methods, and unique molecular identifiers are not mentioned. Younger patients had significantly higher TCR diversity, and higher tumor TCR diversity was associated with shorter overall and disease-free survival.

V loses 7 bases at its end and J loses 4 bases; junction bases beyond the gene matches: 7. CDR3 length: 14 amino acids, cysteine to phenylalanine. Only CDR3 DNA remains: 42 bases, in frame from the first base. In the germline V gene, CDR1 corresponds to MNHNS and CDR2 to SASEGT. In this sample, this clonotype turned up many times. Its antigen is not yet known. No qualities accompany the bases; no much larger clone lies one base away. The library was prepared using multiplex PCR. The listed sequencing device is Illumina HiSeq 2500. Following protocols modified from ARM-PCR, the researchers constructed TCRbeta libraries through three rounds of nested PCR with primers (Table S4). PCR products of 200-500 bp were gel-excised and purified with the QIAquick gel extraction kit before sequencing. The study's processing was this. Reads were cleaned with Trimmomatic, merged with FLASH into complete CDR3 sequences, and assigned to V(D)J germline segments with MiTCR. Clonal diversity was calculated as the inverse Simpson's index using VDJtools. Productive reads were defined as in-frame sequences without a premature stop codon. Through fastp at Q25 and MiXCR, TCRdb rebuilt clones from the public reads, retaining in-frame beta chains. One record per CDR3 amino acid sequence lists the most common genes and DNA. V and J calls and clone size were set by TCRdb, not the authors. The sample table contains some 84,000 distinct CDR3 sequences; only one count was recorded for 61% of them. The ten largest clones capture 15% of the sample.

RNA was isolated from bulk, unsorted tissue, and RNA quality was assessed with a NanoDrop ND-1000 and an Agilent 2100. The donors were newly diagnosed lung cancer patients admitted for thoracic surgery in China from August to November 2014 who had not received prior chemotherapy. Patients who had received previous radiotherapy or chemotherapy, or who had another concurrent cancer, were excluded from the study. Surgical tissue pieces of roughly 1-2.2 cm3 were preserved in RNAlater solution and were kept at -80 degrees C until use. The sequencing sample was made of lung tumor tissue. The receptor chain draws on TRBV6-1 and TRBJ2-5; the central 9 bases match TRBD2. This TCR was sampled from a man between 65 and 79 years old with non-small cell lung cancer. The sequenced DNA: TGTGCCAGCAAGCGAGCGGGGGGCCCAGAGACCCAGTACTTC. Its coded protein is CASKRAGGPETQYF.